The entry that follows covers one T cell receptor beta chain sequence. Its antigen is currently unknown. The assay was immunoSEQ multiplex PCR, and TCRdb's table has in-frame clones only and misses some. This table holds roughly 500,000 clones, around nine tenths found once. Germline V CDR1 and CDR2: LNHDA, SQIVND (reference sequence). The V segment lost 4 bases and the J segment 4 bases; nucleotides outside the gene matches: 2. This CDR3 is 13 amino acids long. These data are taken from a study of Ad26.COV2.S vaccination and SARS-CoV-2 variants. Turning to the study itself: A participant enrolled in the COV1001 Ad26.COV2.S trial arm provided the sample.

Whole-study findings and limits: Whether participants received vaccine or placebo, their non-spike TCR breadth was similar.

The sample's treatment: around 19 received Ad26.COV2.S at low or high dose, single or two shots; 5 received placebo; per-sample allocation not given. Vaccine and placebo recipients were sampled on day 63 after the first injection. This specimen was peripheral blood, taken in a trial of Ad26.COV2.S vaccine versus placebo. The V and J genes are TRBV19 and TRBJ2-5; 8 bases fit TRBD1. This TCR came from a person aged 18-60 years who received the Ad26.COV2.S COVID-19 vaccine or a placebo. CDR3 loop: CASSTGQGETQYF. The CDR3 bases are TGTGCCAGTAGTACCGGACAGGGAGAGACCCAGTACTTC.